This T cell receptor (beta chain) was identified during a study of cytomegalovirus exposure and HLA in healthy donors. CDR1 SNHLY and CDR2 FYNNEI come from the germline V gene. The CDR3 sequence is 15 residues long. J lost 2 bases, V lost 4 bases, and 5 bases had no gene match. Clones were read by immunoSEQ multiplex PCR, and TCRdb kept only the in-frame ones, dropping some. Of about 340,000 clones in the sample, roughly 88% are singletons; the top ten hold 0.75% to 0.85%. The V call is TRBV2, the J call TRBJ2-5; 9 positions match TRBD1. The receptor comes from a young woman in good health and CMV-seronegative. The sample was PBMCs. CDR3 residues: CASSGGQGPQETQYF. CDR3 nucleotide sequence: TGTGCCAGCAGTGGGGGACAGGGCCCTCAAGAGACCCAGTACTTC.